The clone carrying this T cell receptor beta chain was observed a single time. This record comes from a study of cytomegalovirus exposure and HLA in healthy donors. Among the 120 subjects of the validation cohort, separate from the approximately 660-subject first cohort, were the donors. Clones were read by immunoSEQ multiplex PCR, and TCRdb kept only the in-frame ones, dropping some. The sample records some 330,000 clones, just over 85% being singletons. What was sequenced was PBMCs. The sequence was collected from a woman aged 18-35 years in good health and CMV-seronegative.

The CDR3 region is CASSHRNTDTQYF. The CDR3 nucleotides are TGTGCCAGCAGTCACAGGAACACAGATACGCAGTATTTT. The chain carries TRBV16 and TRBJ2-3, with a tentative D call TRBD1 (5 bases). CDR3 length: 13 amino acids. The germline gives CDR1 KGHSY, CDR2 FQNENV. V lost 6 bases to trimming and J lost 2 bases, with 9 bases between them.